The 27 T cell receptor beta chains below come from one sample, sequenced in a study of T cell responses to AZD1222 COVID-19 vaccine. The assay was immunoSEQ multiplex PCR, and TCRdb's table has in-frame clones only and misses some. The sample records approximately 180,000 clones, about nine tenths being singletons. Sequencing used peripheral blood, obtained on day 0 of AZD1222 vaccination. All receptors derive from an adult in good health.

The V gene is TRBV29-1, the J gene TRBJ2-5; no definite D call. The length of the CDR3 is 12 residues. Germline V gene lookup returns CDR1 SQVTM and CDR2 ANQGSEA. V was pared by 5 bases and J by 2 bases, with 9 bases between. The CDR3 here is CSVFDPQETQYF. DNA for the CDR3: TGCAGCGTTTTTGACCCTCAAGAGACCCAGTACTTC.

This clone has a handful of counts. The chain recombines TRBV9 with TRBJ2-7; possible D gene TRBD1, 5 bases. With 4 bases removed from V and 2 bases from J, the gap between germline ends came to 13 bases. Germline V CDR1 and CDR2: SGDLS, YYNGEE. The CDR3 extends over 14 amino acids. CDR3 residues: CASSPGPKTYEQYF. The CDR3, as DNA: TGTGCCAGCAGCCCAGGGCCGAAGACCTACGAGCAGTACTTC.

The chain couples TRBV3-1 (or the pseudogene TRBV3-2) to TRBJ1-1; D call uncertain. Trimming removed 1 base from V and 4 bases from J, with 10 bases in between. Germline assignment: CDR1 LGHDT and CDR2 YNNKEL (reference sequence). The length of the CDR3 is 14 residues. Here the CDR3 DNA reads TGTGCCAGCAGCCAAGGATGGGGAGGCACTGAAGCTTTCTTT. This codes for CASSQGWGGTEAFF.

The count of this clone is one. CDR3 amino acids: CASSLDGTLGEQYF. Written as DNA, the CDR3 is TGCGCCAGCAGCTTGGATGGGACCTTGGGGGAGCAGTACTTC. The chain has TRBV5-1 and TRBJ2-7; D might be TRBD1 or TRBD2, each matching 5 bases. Germline V gene data show CDR1 as SGHRS and CDR2 as YFSETQ. This CDR3 comprises 14 residues. Trimming cost V 0 bases and J 7 bases, with 14 bases left between them. Looking up the rest from reference TRBV5-1 and TRBJ2-7 gives the full variable domain: KAGVTQTPRYLIKTRGQQVTLSCSPISGHRSVSWYQQTPGQGLQFLFEYFSETQRNKGNFPGRFSGRQFSNSRSEMNVSTLELGDSALYLCASSLDGTLGEQYFGPGTRLTVT.

V usage is TRBV7-3 and J usage is TRBJ2-1, with TRBD2 matching over 9 bases. V was clipped by 4 bases and J by 4 bases; unmatched bases: 5. CDR3 length: 15 amino acids. Germline assignment: CDR1 SGHTA and CDR2 FQGTGA. In DNA, the CDR3 is TGTGCCAGCAGCTCGCTGGCGGGGGGGTACAATGAGCAGTTCTTC. Residues: CASSSLAGGYNEQFF.

The V and J genes are TRBV11-2 and TRBJ2-6; D remains unclear. The V end lost 5 bases, the J end lost 0 bases, and 11 bases lay between the germline ends. Germline V gene sequence: CDR1 SGHAT, CDR2 FQNNGV. The CDR3 consists of 16 residues. CDR3 sequence (DNA): TGTGCCAGCAGCCGGACCGTAGGCTCTGGGGCCAACGTCCTGACTTTC. It specifies CASSRTVGSGANVLTF. The variable domain in full, with the rest retrieved from reference TRBV11-2 and TRBJ2-6, is EAGVAQSPRYKIIEKRQSVAFWCNPISGHATLYWYQQILGQGPKLLIQFQNNGVVDDSQLPKDRFSAERLKGVDSTLKIQPAKLEDSAVYLCASSRTVGSGANVLTFGAGSRLTVL.

This chain uses TRBV15 with TRBJ2-1; D is uncertain. The CDR3 contains 12 residues. V was cut by 3 bases and J by 5 bases, with 5 bases left in between. Germline V gene data show CDR1 as LNHNV and CDR2 as YYDKDF (reference sequence). In nucleotides, the CDR3 is TGTGCCACCAGCAGGAGTGACAATGAGCAGTTCTTC. Residues: CATSRSDNEQFF.

This chain uses TRBV7-2 with TRBJ1-1, with D possibly TRBD1 on 6 matching bases. Germline CDR1 SGHTA, CDR2 FQGNSA. The V end lost 1 base, the J end lost 4 bases, and 16 bases lay between the germline ends. The CDR3 length is 16 residues. CDR3 sequence: CASSLEGAGVATEAFF. For the CDR3, the DNA is TGTGCCAGCAGCTTAGAGGGAGCAGGGGTGGCCACTGAAGCTTTCTTT. The whole variable domain, filled in from reference TRBV7-2 and TRBJ1-1, reads GAGVSQSPSNKVTEKGKDVELRCDPISGHTALYWYRQSLGQGLEFLIYFQGNSAPDKSGLPSDRFSAERTGGSVSTLTIQRTQQEDSAVYLCASSLEGAGVATEAFFGQGTRLTVV.

The rearrangement joins TRBV15 to TRBJ1-1; D not certain. Germline CDR1 is LNHNV and CDR2 is YYDKDF (reference sequence). The CDR3 has 14 residues. Trimming took 0 bases from V and 7 from J, leaving 12 bases between them. The CDR3 nucleotides are TGTGCCACCAGCAGAGATTTATCCAGTCTTGAAGCTTTCTTT. Translating it yields CATSRDLSSLEAFF.

The DNA for the CDR3 is TGTGCCAGCAGTTACAACACAGCCCCCTATGGCTACACCTTC. Amino acids: CASSYNTAPYGYTF. The gene calls are TRBV6-5 and TRBJ1-2; D is uncertain. V was pared by 2 bases and J by 4 bases, with 11 bases between. CDR3 length: 14 amino acids. Germline-derived CDR1 and CDR2 are MNHEY and SVGAGI.

The V gene is TRBV30, the J gene TRBJ1-5; D remains ambiguous. Germline CDR1 reads GTSNPN; CDR2 reads SVGIG (reference sequence). The CDR3 loop spans 14 amino acids. Trimming cost V 1 base and J 7 bases, with 14 bases left between them. CDR3 region: CAWSGGLLRQPQHF. The CDR3 nucleotides read TGTGCCTGGAGTGGTGGCCTCTTACGCCAGCCCCAGCATTTT.

The rearrangement joins TRBV4-1 to TRBJ2-7; unclear D gene. V was shortened by 5 bases and J by 2 bases, with 10 bases between the two germline ends. CDR3 length: 13 residues. From germline, CDR1 is MGHRA and CDR2 YSYEKL. In DNA, the CDR3 is TGCGCCAGCAGCACGGCGGAGACCTACGAGCAGTACTTC. As protein: CASSTAETYEQYF.

This chain joins TRBV27 and TRBJ2-6; D call uncertain. This CDR3 is built from 19 residues. Trimming removed 0 bases at V and 2 bases at J, with 17 bases between. Germline values: CDR1 MNHEY, CDR2 SMNVEV (reference sequence). CDR3 coding DNA: TGTGCCAGCAGTTTATCCGGATCGGTGGGGTGGACTGGGGCCAACGTCCTGACTTTC. It encodes CASSLSGSVGWTGANVLTF. The whole variable domain, remainder taken from reference TRBV27 and TRBJ2-6, is EAQVTQNPRYLITVTGKKLTVTCSQNMNHEYMSWYRQDPGLGLRQIYYSMNVEVTDKGDVPEGYKVSRKEKRNFPLILESPSPNQTSLYFCASSLSGSVGWTGANVLTFGAGSRLTVL.

The table lists this clone with a few counts. This chain links TRBV5-4 with TRBJ2-7, with D possibly TRBD1 on 5 matching bases. Germline loops: CDR1 SGHNT, CDR2 YYREEE (reference sequence). The CDR3 is 14 residues long. Trimming stripped 0 bases from V and 4 bases from J, with 11 bases between. DNA for the CDR3: TGTGCCAGCAGCTTGGGGCAGGGCCAGTACGAGCAGTACTTC. Translating gives CASSLGQGQYEQYF.

The J gene is TRBJ2-1, the V gene TRBV12-5; 10 positions match TRBD2. This CDR3 region has 15 residues. V lost 4 bases, J lost 4 bases, and 4 bases stayed unmatched. The germline V gene has CDR1 LGHNT and CDR2 FRNRAP. The CDR3 is CASGSGAGGYNEQFF. In DNA form, the CDR3 reads TGTGCTAGTGGTTCGGGAGCGGGGGGGTACAATGAGCAGTTCTTC.

This chain links TRBV6-5 with TRBJ2-7; D is undetermined. This CDR3 is built from 13 residues. Trimming shortened V by 5 bases and J by 2 bases, and 10 bases separated the two germline ends. Looked up from germline, CDR1 is MNHEY and CDR2 is SVGAGI. The CDR3 is CASSNTGPYEQYF. DNA of the CDR3: TGTGCCAGCAGTAACACCGGCCCCTACGAGCAGTACTTC.

The chain couples TRBV13 to TRBJ2-3; no clear D gene. Germline values: CDR1 PRHDT, CDR2 FYEKMQ (reference sequence). The CDR3 consists of 14 residues. The V end lost 5 bases, the J end lost 2 bases, and 11 bases lay between the germline ends. The CDR3 loop reads CASSPGPPTDTQYF. The CDR3 coding sequence is TGTGCCAGCAGCCCCGGGCCTCCCACAGATACGCAGTATTTT.

The chain has TRBV6-5 and TRBJ2-7; a possible D gene is TRBD2 (7 bases). Trimming removed 6 bases from V and 2 bases from J, with 11 bases in between. Germline CDR1 is MNHEY and CDR2 is SVGAGI. This CDR3 comprises 13 residues. CDR3 in DNA: TGTGCCAGCAGGAGGGAGGGGGCCTACGAGCAGTACTTC. It is translated as CASRREGAYEQYF.

The gene calls are TRBV7-9 and TRBJ2-5, with 10 positions matching TRBD2. The V segment lost 2 bases and the J segment 1 base; nucleotides outside the gene matches: 10. Germline V gene lookup returns CDR1 SEHNR and CDR2 FQNEAQ (reference sequence). The CDR3 extends over 18 amino acids. CDR3 in DNA: TGTGCCAGCAGCTTAAGGGTTGGTCTAGCGGGGGCCCAAGAGACCCAGTACTTC. Translated: CASSLRVGLAGAQETQYF.

The chain uses TRBV3-1 (or the pseudogene TRBV3-2) and TRBJ2-2, with a possible D match to TRBD2 (6 bases). The CDR3 runs to 17 residues. From germline, CDR1 is LGHDT and CDR2 YNNKEL (reference sequence). V was cut by 0 bases and J by 4 bases, with 15 bases left in between. The CDR3 loop reads CASSQDLSSGLTGELFF. The CDR3, as DNA: TGTGCCAGCAGCCAAGACTTGAGTAGCGGACTCACCGGGGAGCTGTTTTTT.

This clone was observed a few times. The rearrangement uses TRBV4-2 and TRBJ2-7; D unclear. V dropped 0 bases and J dropped 2 bases, with 11 bases sitting between them. CDR3 length equals 15 residues. CDR1 and CDR2 (germline): LGHNA, YNFKEQ. CDR3 in DNA: TGTGCCAGCAGCCAAGACAATATCCTAGCCTACGAGCAGTACTTC. Its translation is CASSQDNILAYEQYF.

V gene TRBV5-1 combines with J gene TRBJ1-2, with D unresolved. The V end was cut by 0 bases, the J end by 8 bases, with 8 bases between. There are 12 residues in the CDR3. CDR1 is SGHRS, CDR2 YFSETQ, per germline. CDR3 in DNA: TGCGCCAGCAGCTTGGACCAGACCGGCTACACCTTC. Translating it yields CASSLDQTGYTF.

This clone showed up just a few times. This chain connects TRBV4-2 to TRBJ2-5, with D uncertain. This CDR3 spans 18 amino acids. With 0 bases removed from V and 1 base from J, the gap between germline ends came to 18 bases. The germline V gene encodes CDR1 LGHNA and CDR2 YNFKEQ. The CDR3 sequence is CASSQEVSAWGGQETQYF. For the CDR3, the DNA is TGTGCCAGCAGCCAAGAGGTCTCGGCTTGGGGTGGCCAAGAGACCCAGTACTTC.

The chain joins TRBV18 to TRBJ2-1; the match to TRBD2 covers 9 bases. This CDR3 has 18 residues. The junction had 17 bases not matched to a gene; V was cut back by 2 bases and J by 9 bases. CDR1 is KGHSH, CDR2 LQKENI, per germline. The CDR3 loop reads CASSPGAGSSGGLIEQFF. Written as DNA, the CDR3 is TGTGCCAGCTCACCAGGGGCAGGTAGTAGCGGGGGACTTATTGAGCAGTTCTTC.

The rearrangement joins TRBV5-4 to TRBJ2-1; unclear D gene. The germline V and J ends were trimmed by 6 bases and 0 bases, with 7 bases remaining between them. The germline CDR1 and CDR2 sequences are SGHNT and YYREEE (reference sequence). The CDR3 runs 13 residues. The CDR3 nucleotides are TGTGCCAGCACTGAGAGCTCCTACAATGAGCAGTTCTTC. It translates to CASTESSYNEQFF.

The chain employs TRBV7-9 and TRBJ1-1; D not certain. The germline V gene has CDR1 SEHNR and CDR2 FQNEAQ (reference sequence). The V end lost 1 base, the J end lost 0 bases, and 9 bases lay between the germline ends. This CDR3 has 15 residues. CDR3 nucleotides: TGTGCCAGCAGCTTAGATAGCGCCCTGAACACTGAAGCTTTCTTT. It specifies CASSLDSALNTEAFF.

This chain connects TRBV3-1 (or the pseudogene TRBV3-2) to TRBJ2-7, with 15 bases lining up with TRBD2. The V gene's germline CDR1 is LGHDT and CDR2 YNNKEL (reference sequence). Losses at the gene ends were 4 bases for V and 2 bases for J; bases not matched to a gene: 3. The CDR3 sequence is 16 residues long. CDR3 bases: TGTGCCAGCAGCCGGACTAGCGGGGGGGGGACCTACGAGCAGTACTTC. Translation gives CASSRTSGGGTYEQYF.